One sample yielded the 22 T cell receptor beta chains listed below, sequenced in a study of T cells in Graves' hyperthyroidism and ophthalmopathy. The CDR3 regions of TCR beta were amplified from RNA transcripts. HTBI primers were the set used in a first-round RT-PCR of the TCR CDR3. In TCRdb, the multiplex PCR reads were re-called with MiXCR into one record per CDR3 protein. The sample yields about 620,000 distinct CDR3 sequences, around 15% seen once. The sequenced material came from blood. The origin of the receptors is a woman aged 25-40 years with Graves' hyperthyroidism.

This clonotype was seen at least ten times. CDR3 DNA sequence: TGTGCCAGCAGCCCGACAGGAAACTATGGCTACACCTTC. Amino acids: CASSPTGNYGYTF. V usage is TRBV27 and J usage is TRBJ1-2; tentatively, D is TRBD1 (6 bases). The CDR3 contains 13 residues. Trimming pared 6 bases from V and 2 bases from J, leaving 10 bases between. The V gene's germline CDR1 is MNHEY and CDR2 SMNVEV (reference sequence).

This clonotype was recorded many times. V is TRBV28 and J is TRBJ1-5, with TRBD1 identical over 7 bases. V gave up 10 bases and J gave up 6 bases; unmatched junction bases: 12. Germline values: CDR1 MDHEN, CDR2 SYDVKM. CDR3 length: 14 amino acids. The CDR3 reads CATQITGASQPQHF. The CDR3 DNA reads TGTGCCACCCAAATTACAGGGGCCAGTCAGCCCCAGCATTTT.

This clonotype appeared many times. This chain uses TRBV30 with TRBJ2-7, with D possibly being TRBD1 (6 bases). V lost 5 bases, J lost 3 bases, and 14 bases lay in between. Germline loops: CDR1 GTSNPN, CDR2 SVGIG (reference sequence). The length of the CDR3 is 13 residues. The CDR3 reads CAWDRRGIYEQYF. The CDR3 nucleotides read TGTGCCTGGGATCGTAGGGGGATCTACGAGCAGTACTTC.

V usage is TRBV10-3 and J usage is TRBJ1-1; D is uncertain. V lost 2 bases, J lost 0 bases, and 7 bases lay in between. Germline V CDR1 and CDR2: ENHRY, SYGVKD. The CDR3 is made up of 14 amino acids. In nucleotides, the CDR3 is TGTGCCATCAGTGAGCGGAGTTTGAACACTGAAGCTTTCTTT. Protein sequence: CAISERSLNTEAFF.

This chain uses TRBV6-1 with TRBJ2-2; 8 bases map to TRBD1. J lost 1 base, V lost 7 bases, and 8 bases had no gene match. CDR1 is MNHNS, CDR2 SASEGT, per germline. The CDR3 runs to 16 residues. The CDR3 DNA reads as TGTGCCAGCACCTTGTCAGGGGGCCGGAACACCGGGGAGCTGTTTTTT. Its protein is CASTLSGGRNTGELFF.

This clonotype was picked up many times. V usage is TRBV5-8 and J usage is TRBJ2-5; D gene uncertain. The V end lost 0 bases, the J end lost 2 bases, and 8 bases lay between the germline ends. Germline V gives CDR1 SGHTS, CDR2 YDEGEE. This CDR3 region has 14 residues. The CDR3 reads CASSLVGVQETQYF. The CDR3 nucleotides are TGTGCCAGCAGCTTGGTCGGTGTACAAGAGACCCAGTACTTC. The full variable domain, completed using reference TRBV5-8 and TRBJ2-5, is EAGVTQSPTHLIKTRGQQATLRCSPISGHTSVYWYQQALGLGLQFLLWYDEGEERNRGNFPPRFSGRQFPNYSSELNVNALELEDSALYLCASSLVGVQETQYFGPGTRLLVL.

This clonotype was seen repeatedly, ten times or more. This rearrangement joins TRBV28 to TRBJ1-6; 7 bases are a match to TRBD1. The CDR3 contains 19 residues. V shed 5 bases, J shed 8 bases, and the junction held 21 bases outside the gene matches. CDR1 and CDR2 (germline): MDHEN, SYDVKM. Here the CDR3 DNA reads TGTGCCAGCAGTCCAAATTTTGGACAGGCCCTAGAAGGGGATTCACCCCTCCACTTT. Residues: CASSPNFGQALEGDSPLHF.

This clonotype showed up many times. V usage is TRBV10-3 and J usage is TRBJ2-7, with 8 bases identical to TRBD2. Germline V gene data show CDR1 as ENHRY and CDR2 as SYGVKD. The CDR3 is 13 residues long. V lost 4 bases, J lost 7 bases, and 6 bases stayed unmatched. The CDR3 DNA reads TGTGCCATCAGTGGACTAGCGACGGGGGAGCAGTACTTC. Encoded protein: CAISGLATGEQYF.

There are a few counts of this clonotype. The chain joins TRBV25-1 to TRBJ2-7, with 8 bases that match TRBD2. CDR3 size: 13 residues. The ends lost 6 bases at V and 6 bases at J; junction bases unmatched: 7. Germline V lookup: CDR1 MGHDK, CDR2 SYGVNS. CDR3 nucleotide sequence: TGTGCCAGCAGGCCGGGACTAGAGGCCGAGCAGTACTTC. Protein product: CASRPGLEAEQYF.

This clonotype was seen a handful of times. For the CDR3, the DNA is TGTGCCAGCAGTTACTCACCGACCGGGCCAGTATACGAGCAGTACTTC. Residues: CASSYSPTGPVYEQYF. The chain combines TRBV6-6 with TRBJ2-7; D is uncertain. The V gene's germline CDR1 is MNHNY and CDR2 SVGAGI (reference sequence). Trimming removed 0 bases from V and 4 bases from J, with 16 bases in between. CDR3 size: 16 residues.

This clonotype was picked up a small number of times. The V and J genes are TRBV28 and TRBJ2-7; 8 bases line up with TRBD2. V was pared by 6 bases and J by 5 bases, with 12 bases of the junction left unmatched. This CDR3 region has 15 residues. Germline-derived CDR1 and CDR2 are MDHEN and SYDVKM. The CDR3 DNA sequence: TGTGCCAGCAGCCCTTCGGGACTAGGATCCCACGAGCAGTACTTC. It codes for CASSPSGLGSHEQYF.

The chain couples TRBV19 to TRBJ2-3, with D possibly being TRBD1 (6 bases). The germline CDR1 and CDR2 sequences are LNHDA and SQIVND (reference sequence). V dropped 7 bases and J dropped 3 bases, with 11 bases sitting between them. This CDR3 has 13 residues. CDR3 sequence: CASKTRGTDTQYF. The CDR3, as DNA: TGTGCCAGTAAGACCAGGGGTACAGATACGCAGTATTTT.

This clonotype has ten or more counts. The rearrangement links TRBV5-1 to TRBJ2-1; 8 bases are shared with TRBD1. CDR3 length equals 14 residues. After removal of 0 bases from V and 9 bases from J, the junction contained 5 bases not matched to a gene. The germline CDR1 and CDR2 sequences are SGHRS and YFSETQ. CDR3 region: CASSLEQGVREQFF. The CDR3 region has the DNA TGCGCCAGCAGCTTGGAACAGGGGGTTCGTGAGCAGTTCTTC. Complete variable domain (other parts from reference TRBV5-1 and TRBJ2-1): KAGVTQTPRYLIKTRGQQVTLSCSPISGHRSVSWYQQTPGQGLQFLFEYFSETQRNKGNFPGRFSGRQFSNSRSEMNVSTLELGDSALYLCASSLEQGVREQFFGPGTRLTVL.

The chain has TRBV7-9 and TRBJ1-1; 7 nucleotides match TRBD1. The CDR3 runs to 13 residues. J was trimmed by 4 bases and V by 6 bases; bases with no gene match: 5. Germline V CDR1 and CDR2: SEHNR, FQNEAQ (reference sequence). The DNA for the CDR3 is TGTGCCAGCAGATTAACAGGGGCCACTGAAGCTTTCTTT. The encoded protein is CASRLTGATEAFF.

This clonotype was counted once. A read error may account for a junction end that differs from germline. The chain uses TRBV7-3 and TRBJ2-1, with 9 positions matching TRBD1. The germline V gene has CDR1 SGHTA and CDR2 FQGTGA. The CDR3 runs 15 residues. CDR3 in amino acids: CASSLTGTGNYEQFF. DNA for the CDR3: TGTGCCAGCAGCCTAACCGGGACAGGGAACTATGAGCAGTTCTTC.

The CDR3 DNA sequence: TGTGCCAGCAGCCCAGCGAGGGCGGGGATTTATGGCTACACCTTC. Its protein is CASSPARAGIYGYTF. The chain couples TRBV11-3 to TRBJ1-2; D not resolved. The CDR3 is 15 amino acids. V lost 5 bases to trimming and J lost 5 bases, with 18 bases between them. Germline V CDR1 and CDR2: SGHNT, YENEEA.

The rearrangement joins TRBV7-2 to TRBJ2-2, with a weak D call TRBD2 (5 bases). The germline gives CDR1 SGHTA, CDR2 FQGNSA. The CDR3 is 16 amino acids. V gave up 1 base and J gave up 1 base, with 10 bases separating them. The CDR3 here is CASSLVGSRNTGELFF. The CDR3 nucleotides are TGTGCCAGCAGCTTAGTTGGGAGTAGGAACACCGGGGAGCTGTTTTTT. The full variable domain, rest sourced from reference TRBV7-2 and TRBJ2-2, is GAGVSQSPSNKVTEKGKDVELRCDPISGHTALYWYRQSLGQGLEFLIYFQGNSAPDKSGLPSDRFSAERTGGSVSTLTIQRTQQEDSAVYLCASSLVGSRNTGELFFGEGSRLTVL.

This clonotype was picked up a small number of times. A read error may explain this, as a much larger clone is one base away. The gene calls are TRBV28 and TRBJ2-7, with 7 bases matching TRBD2. J gave up 5 bases and V 6 bases, and 7 bases lay outside the gene matches. Germline V gives CDR1 MDHEN, CDR2 SYDVKM. CDR3 length: 13 residues. The CDR3 spells CASSQGGSHEQYF. The CDR3 DNA reads as TGTGCCAGCAGCCAGGGAGGGTCCCACGAGCAGTACTTC.

CDR3 DNA sequence: TGCGCCAGCAGCTTTGACAGGGGGAAGGAGTTCTTC. Translating it yields CASSFDRGKEFF. The rearrangement joins TRBV5-1 to TRBJ2-1; 9 positions match TRBD1. Germline-derived CDR1 and CDR2 are SGHRS and YFSETQ. This CDR3 is 12 amino acids long. Germline trimming cut 2 bases from V and 14 bases from J; bases unmatched to any gene: 5.

The chain recombines TRBV7-9 with TRBJ2-1; TRBD2 aligns across 11 bases. V shed 2 bases and J 2 bases; nucleotides not matched to a gene: 14. This CDR3 is 20 amino acids long. The germline gives CDR1 SEHNR, CDR2 FQNEAQ (reference sequence). CDR3 residues: CASSLPTSGRKLSAYNEQFF. The CDR3 bases are TGTGCCAGCAGCTTACCCACTAGCGGGAGAAAGCTCTCCGCCTACAATGAGCAGTTCTTC. The variable domain in full, with the rest retrieved from reference TRBV7-9 and TRBJ2-1, is DTGVSQNPRHKITKRGQNVTFRCDPISEHNRLYWYRQTLGQGPEFLTYFQNEAQLEKSRLLSDRFSAERPKGSFSTLEIQRTEQGDSAMYLCASSLPTSGRKLSAYNEQFFGPGTRLTVL.

This clonotype was seen many times. The V and J genes are TRBV6-4 and TRBJ1-5; 9 bases line up with TRBD1. This CDR3 has 18 residues. The germline gives CDR1 MRHNA, CDR2 SNTAGT. Trimming took 4 bases from V and 0 from J; bases not matched to a gene: 10. CDR3 loop: CASSVSLGTGNSNQPQHF. As DNA, the CDR3 is TGTGCCAGCAGTGTCTCCTTAGGGACAGGGAATAGCAATCAGCCCCAGCATTTT.

The rearrangement joins TRBV5-1 to TRBJ1-1; D possibly corresponds to TRBD1 (6 bases). The germline gives CDR1 SGHRS, CDR2 YFSETQ. V shed 2 bases and J shed 4 bases, with 15 bases lying between them. The CDR3 is 15 residues long. As DNA, the CDR3 is TGCGCCAGCAGCTTAGCGGACAGTACTGTCACTGAAGCTTTCTTT. This encodes CASSLADSTVTEAFF. Full variable domain (outside the CDR3, taken from reference TRBV5-1 and TRBJ1-1): KAGVTQTPRYLIKTRGQQVTLSCSPISGHRSVSWYQQTPGQGLQFLFEYFSETQRNKGNFPGRFSGRQFSNSRSEMNVSTLELGDSALYLCASSLADSTVTEAFFGQGTRLTVV.